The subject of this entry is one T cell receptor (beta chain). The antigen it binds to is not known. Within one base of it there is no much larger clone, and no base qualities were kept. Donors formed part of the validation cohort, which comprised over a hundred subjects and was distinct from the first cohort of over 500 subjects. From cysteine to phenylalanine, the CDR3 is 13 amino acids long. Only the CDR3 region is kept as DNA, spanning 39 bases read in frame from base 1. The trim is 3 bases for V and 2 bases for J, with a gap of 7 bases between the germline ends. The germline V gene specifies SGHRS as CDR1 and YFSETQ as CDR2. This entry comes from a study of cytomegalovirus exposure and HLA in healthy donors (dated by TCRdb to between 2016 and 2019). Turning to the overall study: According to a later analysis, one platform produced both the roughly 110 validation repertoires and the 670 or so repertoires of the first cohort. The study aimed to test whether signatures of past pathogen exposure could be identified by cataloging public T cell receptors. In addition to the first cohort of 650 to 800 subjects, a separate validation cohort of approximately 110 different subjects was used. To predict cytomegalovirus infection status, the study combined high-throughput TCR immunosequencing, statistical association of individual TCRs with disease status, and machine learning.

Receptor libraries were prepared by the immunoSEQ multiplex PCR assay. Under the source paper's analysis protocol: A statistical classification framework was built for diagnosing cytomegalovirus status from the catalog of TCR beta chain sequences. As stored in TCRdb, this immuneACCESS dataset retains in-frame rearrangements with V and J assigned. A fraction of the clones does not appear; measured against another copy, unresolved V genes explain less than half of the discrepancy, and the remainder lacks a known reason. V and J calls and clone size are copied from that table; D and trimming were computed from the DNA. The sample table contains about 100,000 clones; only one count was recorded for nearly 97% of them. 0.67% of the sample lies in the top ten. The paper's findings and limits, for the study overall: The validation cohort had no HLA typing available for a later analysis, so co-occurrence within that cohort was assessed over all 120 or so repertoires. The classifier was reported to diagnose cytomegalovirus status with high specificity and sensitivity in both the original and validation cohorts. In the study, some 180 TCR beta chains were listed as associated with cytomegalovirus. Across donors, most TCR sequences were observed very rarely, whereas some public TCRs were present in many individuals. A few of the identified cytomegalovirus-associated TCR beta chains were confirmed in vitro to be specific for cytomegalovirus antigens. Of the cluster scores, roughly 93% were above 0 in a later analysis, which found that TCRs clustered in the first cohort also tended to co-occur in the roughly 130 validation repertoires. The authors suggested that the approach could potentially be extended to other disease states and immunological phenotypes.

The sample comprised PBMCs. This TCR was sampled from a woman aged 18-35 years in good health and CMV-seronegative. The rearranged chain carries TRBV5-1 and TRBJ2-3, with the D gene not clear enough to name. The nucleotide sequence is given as TGCGCCAGCAGCTCACAAGACACAGATACGCAGTATTTT. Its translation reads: CASSSQDTDTQYF. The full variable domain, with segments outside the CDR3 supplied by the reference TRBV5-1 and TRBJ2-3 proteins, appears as KAGVTQTPRYLIKTRGQQVTLSCSPISGHRSVSWYQQTPGQGLQFLFEYFSETQRNKGNFPGRFSGRQFSNSRSEMNVSTLELGDSALYLCASSSQDTDTQYFGPGTRLTVL.